This section outlines one TCR beta chain sequence together with its context. V was pared by 3 bases and J by 1 base, with 9 bases between. Looked up from germline, CDR1 is KGHSH and CDR2 is LQKENI. CDR3 size: 15 residues. From the RT-PCR reads, TCRdb called clonotypes with MiXCR, one entry per CDR3 protein. The sample includes 550,000 to 750,000 distinct CDR3 sequences, more than 13% of them seen just once. Sequencing input: memory CD4+ T cells from blood. The chain couples TRBV18 to TRBJ2-2, with TRBD1 as a possible D gene (6 bases). This receptor was taken from a female donor in good health, serving as a healthy control. CDR3: CASSPRDKNTGELFF. CDR3 DNA: TGTGCCAGCTCACCTCGGGACAAGAACACCGGGGAGCTGTTTTTT.